This TCR beta chain was sequenced for a study of cytomegalovirus exposure and HLA in healthy donors. Whole-study findings and limits: Sequencing depth across donors, presence/absence analyses assumed, was roughly uniform.

The PCR ran on 60 Vbeta and 13 Jbeta primers. The repertoire was sequenced with immunoSEQ multiplex PCR; TCRdb's copy has only in-frame clones and lacks some. Recorded here are 150,000 or so clones; the top ten clones represent approximately 1.5%. To note about this clone: Antigen specificity is unknown. The junction departs from germline at one end; a sequencing error may be responsible. The same CDR3 can be traced to other DNA sequences in this sample.

The origin of this receptor is a woman in her forties or fifties in good health and CMV-seronegative. Sequences were obtained from PBMCs.

CDR3 loop: CASSPGTENYGYTF. The CDR3 DNA reads TGTGCCAGCAGCCCCGGGACAGAGAACTATGGCTATACCTTC. The chain couples TRBV14 to TRBJ1-2; 7 bases are shared with TRBD1. The CDR3 loop spans 14 amino acids. Germline CDR1 and CDR2: SGHDN and FVKESK.